This T cell receptor (beta chain) was captured in a study of T cell responses to AZD1222 COVID-19 vaccine. Findings and limits, study-wide: Spike was spanned by vaccine-associated CD4 TCRs, with dominance at 160-218 and 743-854. Most donors were white British, females outnumbered males, and clonal diversity was possibly underestimated.

Comment on this clone: Its specificity is unknown.

The CDR3 loop spans 15 amino acids. Looked up from germline, CDR1 is ENHRY and CDR2 is SYGVKD. V dropped 0 bases and J dropped 6 bases, with 12 bases sitting between them. Using immunoSEQ multiplex PCR, the repertoire was profiled, and TCRdb retains in-frame clones only, with some absent. This sample has approximately 150,000 clones, with 70% to 90% found just once. Sequencing used peripheral blood, obtained on day 0 of AZD1222 vaccination. The chain carries TRBV10-3 and TRBJ2-1; D uncertain. This sequence was found in an adult in good health. In DNA, the CDR3 is TGTGCCATCAGTGAGTCCGGGCGGCTCGGCAATGAGCAGTTCTTC. This codes for CAISESGRLGNEQFF.